These T cell receptor beta chains were read from a single sample in a study of naive and memory T cell subsets. TCRdb re-derived calls from the UMI-ligation and nested PCR reads in MiXCR, one entry per CDR3 protein. The repertoire has around 140,000 distinct CDR3 sequences, roughly 20% of them found once; the top ten carry around 0.11%. Material for sequencing was naive CD4+ T cells from blood. These receptor sequences come from a human donor in good health. CDR3s leave out the opening cysteine and the closing phenylalanine or tryptophan. Where a row states a size, it is once, few, many or the class of an expanded clone; other rows omit it.

>TRBV27|few
ASRKTGQASYEQY
>TRBV18|-
ASSPPGWADQNTEAF
>TRBV20-1|many
SARLAGETQY
>TRBV11-2|many
ASSPTLAGGSRDNEQF
>TRBV3-1|-
ASSQTSGGRGIEQF
>TRBV19|few
ATGTRGNQPQH
>TRBV7-2|-
ASTAGTGPLDEQY
>TRBV12-3/TRBV12-4|few
ASSLSPSGNHEQY
>TRBV5-1|-
ASSLLIGTQYERY
>TRBV12-3/TRBV12-4|-
ASSAGGQNPRRVVQY
>TRBV20-1|-
SAWDRGLAGGELF
>TRBV28|-
ASSLLGTGNSPLH
>TRBV3-1|-
ASSLRSRVEQY
>TRBV6-2/TRBV6-3|-
ASSNPGQGSYEQY
>TRBV6-6|-
ASIPLGPGTADAGELF
>TRBV9|-
ASSATLTGELF
>TRBV20-1|-
SPVRGNQPQH
>TRBV7-9|many
ASNDHVADTEAF
>TRBV12-3/TRBV12-4|many
ASIPTGGQETQY
>TRBV24-1|-
ATSDPGQLLGELF
>TRBV20-1|many
SAPGPLGYNEQF
>TRBV7-6|few
ASSTTAGSPRELF
>TRBV4-2|-
ASSQGDRDNSPLH
>TRBV6-5|few
ASSYASGGANTGELF
>TRBV11-2|many
ASSLVTSGSSSYNEQF
>TRBV7-9|-
ASSLAPGQGRETQY
>TRBV30|few
AWSRANPRRLYGYT
>TRBV20-1|few
SAREEGGSGANVLT
>TRBV6-5|few
ASSYPRAGANVLT
>TRBV6-1|few
ASSLRDRGGETQY
>TRBV28|-
ASSLGQGARETQY
>TRBV6-5|few
ASSLGPLSGGYT
>TRBV2|once
ASSEALIPVLNIQY
>TRBV28|few
ASSLIQGAWQPQH
>TRBV6-6|few
ASSPRRTGNTEAF
>TRBV29-1|-
SVGWGSGANVLT
>TRBV20-1|few
SAPGRGKNYGYT
>TRBV23-1|-
ASRKSTGVLGNEQF
>TRBV20-1|many
SAQFQDTQY
>TRBV6-1|many
ASSALAGNADTQY
>TRBV10-3|few
AISEFRDPDTQY
>TRBV5-1|few
ASSYRPDTDTQY
>TRBV12-3/TRBV12-4|many
ASSLTGGSYEQY
>TRBV20-1|few
SAFQNTQY
>TRBV6-1|-
ASSEANSPRGF
>TRBV7-3|many
ASSLTGPSANTGELF
>TRBV3-1|-
ASSQERTSGSVETQY
>TRBV30|-
AWSLGVVANYGYT
>TRBV4-1|-
ATGLAGRETQY
>TRBV28|few
ASSLKAAGTAF
>TRBV30|-
AWSRQANTGELF
>TRBV28|-
ASSLFNWKVI
>TRBV28|-
ASSPWTGQPTEAF
>TRBV12-3/TRBV12-4|-
ASSLDRGGGNQPQH
>TRBV18|few
ASSPQRTVNTDTQY
>TRBV10-1|few
ASSPSGRSGELF